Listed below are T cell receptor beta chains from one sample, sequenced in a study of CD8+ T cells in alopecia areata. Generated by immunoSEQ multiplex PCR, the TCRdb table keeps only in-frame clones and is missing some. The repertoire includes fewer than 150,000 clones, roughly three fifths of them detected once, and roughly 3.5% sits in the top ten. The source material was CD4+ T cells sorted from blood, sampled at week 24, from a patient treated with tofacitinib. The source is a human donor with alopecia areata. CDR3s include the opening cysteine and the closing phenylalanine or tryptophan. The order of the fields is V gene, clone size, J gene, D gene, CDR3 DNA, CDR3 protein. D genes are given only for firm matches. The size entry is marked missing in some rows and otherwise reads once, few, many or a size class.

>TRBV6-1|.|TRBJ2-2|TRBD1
TGTGCCAGCAGCTCCGGGACAGGGGACACCGGGGAGCTGTTTTTT
CASSSGTGDTGELFF
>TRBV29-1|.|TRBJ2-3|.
TGCAGCGTGGGTTGGGTGGATACGCAGTATTTT
CSVGWVDTQYF
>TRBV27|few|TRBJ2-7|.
TGTGCCAGCAGTTTTTCTGCGGCAGGACTACCCTACGAGCAGTACTTC
CASSFSAAGLPYEQYF
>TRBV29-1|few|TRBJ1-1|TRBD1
TGCAGCGCCGGACAGGGGAACACTGAAGCTTTCTTT
CSAGQGNTEAFF
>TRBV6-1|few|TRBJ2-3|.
TGTGCCAGCAGTCAGCTAGTAGTACCCTCAGATACGCAGTATTTT
CASSQLVVPSDTQYF
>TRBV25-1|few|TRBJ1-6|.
TGTGCCAGCAGTGATCGGCCGTCTTCCACCTATAATTCACCCCTCCACTTT
CASSDRPSSTYNSPLHF
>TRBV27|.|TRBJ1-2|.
TGTGCCAGCAGTCTGCGGACCGATAACTATGGCTACACCTTC
CASSLRTDNYGYTF
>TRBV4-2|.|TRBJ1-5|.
TGTGCCAGCAGTCCTTTGGGGGGCAATCAGCCCCAGCATTTT
CASSPLGGNQPQHF
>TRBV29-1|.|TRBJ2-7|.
TGCAGCGTCCAAGACCTATGGCAACCCTACGAGCAGTACTTC
CSVQDLWQPYEQYF
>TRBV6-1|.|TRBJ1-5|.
TGTGCCAGCAGTGAAGGGTGGCGGCCAGGAAGCAATCAGCCCCAGCATTTT
CASSEGWRPGSNQPQHF
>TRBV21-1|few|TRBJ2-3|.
TGTGCCAACCCCCTGGGTACGCAGTATTTT
CANPLGTQYF
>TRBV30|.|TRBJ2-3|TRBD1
TGTGCCTGGAGGGGGACAGGGTCATATACGCAGTATTTT
CAWRGTGSYTQYF
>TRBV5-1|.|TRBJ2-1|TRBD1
TGCGCCAGCAGCCTGGGACAGCGGGAGCAGTTCTTC
CASSLGQREQFF
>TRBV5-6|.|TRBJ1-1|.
TGTGCCAGCAGCTACGGTACTCGAAGGACGGACCCGGCGGCAGCTTTCTTT
CASSYGTRRTDPAAAFF
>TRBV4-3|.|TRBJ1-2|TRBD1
TGCGCCAGCAGCCAAGATTCCGCAGGGGGCTATGGCTACACCTTC
CASSQDSAGGYGYTF
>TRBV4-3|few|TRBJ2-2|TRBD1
TGCGCCAGCAGCCAAGAGGAGAACAGGGGGAGAACCGGGGAGCTGTTTTTT
CASSQEENRGRTGELFF
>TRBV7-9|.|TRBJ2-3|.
TGTGCCAGCAGCTTATCCACCATAAGCACAGATACGCAGTATTTT
CASSLSTISTDTQYF
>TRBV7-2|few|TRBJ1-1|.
TGTGCCAGCAGCCTGGAGATCCAGAACACTGAAGCTTTCTTT
CASSLEIQNTEAFF
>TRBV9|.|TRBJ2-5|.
TGTGCCAGCAGCCCGTCGACAGGAGAGACCCAGTACTTC
CASSPSTGETQYF
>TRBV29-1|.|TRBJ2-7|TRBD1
TGCAGCGCCGGTACAGGGGTCGAGCAGTACTTC
CSAGTGVEQYF
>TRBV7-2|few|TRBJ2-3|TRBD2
TGTGCCAGCAGCTTAGCAGGACTAGCGACGGATACGCAGTATTTT
CASSLAGLATDTQYF
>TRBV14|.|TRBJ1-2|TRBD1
TGTGCCAGCAGCCAACAAGGGGGCAATGGCTACACCTTC
CASSQQGGNGYTF
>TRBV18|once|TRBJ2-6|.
TGTGCCAGCTCACTCACTACAGGGATCAACTCTGGGGCCAACGTCCTGACTTTC
CASSLTTGINSGANVLTF
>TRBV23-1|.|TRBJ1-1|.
TGCGCCAGCAGTCAACGGGACTTGGGCACTGAAGCTTTCTTT
CASSQRDLGTEAFF
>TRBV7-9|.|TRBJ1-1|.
TGTGCCAGCAGCTTTCAGGGCGCCCTTGAAGCTTTCTTT
CASSFQGALEAFF
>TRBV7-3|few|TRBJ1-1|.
TGTGCCAGCAGCTTAGGCCCAACGAACACTGAAGCTTTCTTT
CASSLGPTNTEAFF
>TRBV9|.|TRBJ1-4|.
TGTGCCAGCAGCGTAGCGGGCGGACTGAATGAAAAACTGTTTTTT
CASSVAGGLNEKLFF
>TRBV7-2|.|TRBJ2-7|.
TGTGCCAGCAGCTTAGTAGGGGGTCCGATCGAGCAGTACTTC
CASSLVGGPIEQYF
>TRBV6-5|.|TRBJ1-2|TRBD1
TGTGCCAGCAGGCCGGGACAGGGAAGCTACACCTTC
CASRPGQGSYTF
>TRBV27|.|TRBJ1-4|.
TGTGCCAGCAGTTACGCCGGCCGGGATGAAAAACTGTTTTTT
CASSYAGRDEKLFF
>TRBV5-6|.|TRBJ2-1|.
TGTGCCAGCAGCTTGCAAGATAATGAGCAGTTCTTC
CASSLQDNEQFF
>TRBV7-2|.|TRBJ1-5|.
TGTGCCAGCAGCTTATCGGCAAATCAGCCCCAGCATTTT
CASSLSANQPQHF